This T cell receptor beta chain was found in a study of blood T cell repertoires in COVID-19. On the study more broadly: Both acute and convalescent COVID-19 samples were obtained from the United States, Italy and Spain.

TCRdb's copy holds only in-frame clones and misses some; the assay was immunoSEQ multiplex PCR. The sample carries roughly 100,000 clones, about 90% recorded once. The CDR3 extends over 15 amino acids. Germline lookup yields CDR1 LNHDA and CDR2 SQIVND (reference sequence). Trimming pared 6 bases from V and 7 bases from J, leaving 19 bases between. This receptor was taken from a woman between 45 and 65 years old in a cohort sampled during active COVID-19. Material: peripheral blood. V usage is TRBV19 and J usage is TRBJ2-1, with D possibly being TRBD2 (6 bases). The CDR3 is CASRYGGTGSNEQFF. In nucleotides, the CDR3 is TGTGCCAGTAGGTATGGCGGGACGGGTTCAAATGAGCAGTTCTTC.